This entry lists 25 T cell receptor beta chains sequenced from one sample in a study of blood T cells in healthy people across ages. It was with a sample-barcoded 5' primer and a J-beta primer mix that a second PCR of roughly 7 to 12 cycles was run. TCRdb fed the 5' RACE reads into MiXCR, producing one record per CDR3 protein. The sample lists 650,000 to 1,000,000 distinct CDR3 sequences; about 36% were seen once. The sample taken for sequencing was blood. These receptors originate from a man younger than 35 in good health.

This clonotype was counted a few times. This CDR3 reads CASSYDRVKNNSPLHF. CDR3 in DNA: TGTGCCAGCAGCTACGACAGGGTTAAGAATAATTCACCCCTCCACTTT. The V call is TRBV7-2, the J call TRBJ1-6, with 7 bases aligning to TRBD1. The CDR3 covers 16 residues. J lost 5 bases, V lost 4 bases, and 8 bases had no gene match. Germline values: CDR1 SGHTA, CDR2 FQGNSA.

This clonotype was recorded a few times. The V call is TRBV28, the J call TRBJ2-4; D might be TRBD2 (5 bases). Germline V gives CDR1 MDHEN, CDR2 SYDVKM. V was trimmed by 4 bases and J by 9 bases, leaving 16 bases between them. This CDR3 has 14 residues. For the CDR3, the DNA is TGTGCCAGCAGTTCCCCCTCGATGGAGGTCATTCAGTACTTC. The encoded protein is CASSSPSMEVIQYF.

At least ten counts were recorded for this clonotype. The CDR3 DNA reads TGCAGTGCAGAGGGAGCGGTAGTTAACGAGCAGTACTTC. As protein: CSAEGAVVNEQYF. The chain couples TRBV20-1 to TRBJ2-7, with a weak D call TRBD2 (5 bases). Germline V gives CDR1 DFQATT, CDR2 SNEGSKA (reference sequence). The germline V and J ends were trimmed by 6 bases and 5 bases, with 17 bases remaining between them. The length of the CDR3 is 13 residues.

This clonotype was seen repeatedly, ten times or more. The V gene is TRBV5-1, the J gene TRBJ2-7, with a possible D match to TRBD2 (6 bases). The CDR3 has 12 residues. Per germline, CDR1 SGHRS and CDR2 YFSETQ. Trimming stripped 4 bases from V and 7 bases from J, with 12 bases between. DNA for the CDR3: TGCGCCAGCAGCAAGGACGGAGGGGAGCAGTACTTC. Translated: CASSKDGGEQYF.

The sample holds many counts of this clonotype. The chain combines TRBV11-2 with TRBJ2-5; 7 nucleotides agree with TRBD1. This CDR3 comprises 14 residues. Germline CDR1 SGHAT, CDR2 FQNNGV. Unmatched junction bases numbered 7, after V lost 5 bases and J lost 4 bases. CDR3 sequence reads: CASSTDRAGETQYF. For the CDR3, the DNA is TGTGCCAGCAGCACCGACAGGGCAGGAGAGACCCAGTACTTC.

Here the CDR3 reads CASSQATSGAQETQYF. Here the CDR3 DNA reads TGTGCCAGCAGCCAAGCTACTAGCGGGGCCCAAGAGACCCAGTACTTC. The V gene is TRBV4-2, the J gene TRBJ2-5; 10 positions agree with TRBD2. The length of the CDR3 is 16 residues. Losses at the gene ends were 1 base for V and 1 base for J; bases not matched to a gene: 3. Germline CDR1 LGHNA, CDR2 YNFKEQ.

In DNA form, the CDR3 reads TGCAGCGTTGAAGCTAGGACAGGGGGCCCTCTGCGCGGCTACACCTTC. Protein sequence: CSVEARTGGPLRGYTF. The chain joins TRBV29-1 to TRBJ1-2, with TRBD1 identical over 11 bases. The CDR3 has 16 residues. The germline gives CDR1 SQVTM, CDR2 ANQGSEA. Losses at the gene ends were 1 base for V and 8 bases for J; bases not matched to a gene: 12.

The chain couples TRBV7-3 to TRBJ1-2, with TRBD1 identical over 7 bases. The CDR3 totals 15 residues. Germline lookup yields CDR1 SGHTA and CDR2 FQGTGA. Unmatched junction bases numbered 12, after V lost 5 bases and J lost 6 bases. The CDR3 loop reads CASSLRDRNTDGYTF. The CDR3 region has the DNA TGTGCCAGCAGCCTCCGGGACAGAAATACAGATGGCTACACCTTC.

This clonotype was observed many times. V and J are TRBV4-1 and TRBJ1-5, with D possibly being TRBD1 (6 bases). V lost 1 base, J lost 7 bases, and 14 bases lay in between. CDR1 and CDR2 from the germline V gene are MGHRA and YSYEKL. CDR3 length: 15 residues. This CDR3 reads CASSQAAGDGQPQHF. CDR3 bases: TGCGCCAGCAGCCAAGCGGCAGGGGATGGGCAGCCCCAGCATTTT.

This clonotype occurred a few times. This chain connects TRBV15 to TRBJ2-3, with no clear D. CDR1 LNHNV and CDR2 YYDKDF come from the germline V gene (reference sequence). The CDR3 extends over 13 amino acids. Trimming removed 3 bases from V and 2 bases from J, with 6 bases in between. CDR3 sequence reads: CATSSGFTDTQYF. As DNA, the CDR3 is TGTGCCACCAGCAGTGGATTCACAGATACGCAGTATTTT. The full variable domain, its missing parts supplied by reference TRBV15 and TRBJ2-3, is DAMVIQNPRYQVTQFGKPVTLSCSQTLNHNVMYWYQQKSSQAPKLLFHYYDKDFNNEADTPDNFQSRRPNTSFCFLDIRSPGLGDTAMYLCATSSGFTDTQYFGPGTRLTVL.

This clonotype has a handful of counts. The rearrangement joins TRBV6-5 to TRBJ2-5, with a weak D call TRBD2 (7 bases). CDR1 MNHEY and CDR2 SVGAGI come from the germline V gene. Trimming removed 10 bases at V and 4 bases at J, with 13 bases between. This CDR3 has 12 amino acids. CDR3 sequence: CATGGVRETQYF. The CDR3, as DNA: TGTGCCACGGGGGGCGTTCGAGAGACCCAGTACTTC.

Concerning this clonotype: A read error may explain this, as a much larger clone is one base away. CDR3 sequence: CASGMGQLYNEQFF. The CDR3 DNA sequence: TGCGCCAGCGGCATGGGACAGCTTTACAATGAGCAGTTCTTC. The chain has TRBV5-1 and TRBJ2-1, with 7 bases aligning to TRBD1. The CDR3 runs to 14 residues. The germline CDR1 and CDR2 sequences are SGHRS and YFSETQ. Trimming cost V 7 bases and J 4 bases; bases outside gene matches: 8.

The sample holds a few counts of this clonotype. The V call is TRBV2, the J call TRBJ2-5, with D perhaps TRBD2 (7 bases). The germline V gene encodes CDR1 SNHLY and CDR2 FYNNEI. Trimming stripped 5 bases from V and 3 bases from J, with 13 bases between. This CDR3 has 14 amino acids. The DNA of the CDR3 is TGTGCCAGCAGTTCGGGGGGCGAGGAAGAGACCCAGTACTTC. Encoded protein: CASSSGGEEETQYF.

Here the CDR3 reads CATSSGGRTGELFF. The CDR3 coding sequence is TGTGCCACCAGCAGCGGGGGTCGCACCGGGGAGCTGTTTTTT. The chain couples TRBV15 to TRBJ2-2, with TRBD2 as a possible D gene (6 bases). The germline V gene has CDR1 LNHNV and CDR2 YYDKDF (reference sequence). V was trimmed by 3 bases and J by 4 bases, leaving 9 bases between them. The CDR3 extends over 14 amino acids.

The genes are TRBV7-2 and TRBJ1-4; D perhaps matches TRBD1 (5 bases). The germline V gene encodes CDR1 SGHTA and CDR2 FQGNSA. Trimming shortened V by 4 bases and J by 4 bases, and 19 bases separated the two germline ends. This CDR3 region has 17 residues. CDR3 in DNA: TGTGCCAGCAGCTCCGGGACGCCGGTTGGGGGTAATGAAAAACTGTTTTTT. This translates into CASSSGTPVGGNEKLFF.

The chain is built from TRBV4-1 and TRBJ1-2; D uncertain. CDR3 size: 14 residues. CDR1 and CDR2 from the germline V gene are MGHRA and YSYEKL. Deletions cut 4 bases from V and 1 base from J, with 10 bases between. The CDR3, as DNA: TGCGCCAGCAGCCTTCAACAGCTTAACTATGGCTACACCTTC. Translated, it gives CASSLQQLNYGYTF.

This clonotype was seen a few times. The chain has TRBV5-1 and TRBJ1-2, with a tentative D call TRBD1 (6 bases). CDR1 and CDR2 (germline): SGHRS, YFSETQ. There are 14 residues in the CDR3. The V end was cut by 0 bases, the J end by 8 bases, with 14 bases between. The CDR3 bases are TGCGCCAGCAGCTTGGGACAGGTTTCGTGGGGCTACACCTTC. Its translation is CASSLGQVSWGYTF.

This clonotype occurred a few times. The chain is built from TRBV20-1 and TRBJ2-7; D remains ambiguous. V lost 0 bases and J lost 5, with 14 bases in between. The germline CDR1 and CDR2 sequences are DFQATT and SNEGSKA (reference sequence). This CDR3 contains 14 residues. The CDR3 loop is CSARDLPGRHEQYF. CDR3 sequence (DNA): TGCAGTGCTAGAGATCTCCCCGGGCGCCACGAGCAGTACTTC.

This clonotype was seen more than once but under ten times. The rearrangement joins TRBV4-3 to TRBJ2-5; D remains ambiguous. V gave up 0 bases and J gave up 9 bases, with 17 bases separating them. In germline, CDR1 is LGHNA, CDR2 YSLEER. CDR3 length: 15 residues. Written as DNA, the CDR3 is TGCGCCAGCAGCCAAGATGGGTCCTCTCGGGCGGCCCAGTACTTC. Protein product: CASSQDGSSRAAQYF.

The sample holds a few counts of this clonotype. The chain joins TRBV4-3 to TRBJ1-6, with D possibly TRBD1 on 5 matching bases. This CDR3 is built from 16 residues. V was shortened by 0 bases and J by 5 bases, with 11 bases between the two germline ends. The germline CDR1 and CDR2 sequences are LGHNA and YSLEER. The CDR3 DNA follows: TGCGCCAGCAGCCAAGATCAGGGAACAGATAATTCACCCCTCCACTTT. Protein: CASSQDQGTDNSPLHF.

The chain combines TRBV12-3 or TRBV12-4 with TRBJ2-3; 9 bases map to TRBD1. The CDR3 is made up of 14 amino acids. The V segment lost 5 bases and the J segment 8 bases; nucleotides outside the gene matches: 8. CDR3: CASSRDRDQGTQYF. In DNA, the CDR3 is TGTGCCAGCAGTCGGGACAGGGATCAGGGTACGCAGTATTTT.

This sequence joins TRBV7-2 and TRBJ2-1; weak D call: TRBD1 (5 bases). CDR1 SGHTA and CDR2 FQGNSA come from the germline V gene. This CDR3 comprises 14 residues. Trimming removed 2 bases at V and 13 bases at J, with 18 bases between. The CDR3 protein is CASSLSRAAETQFF. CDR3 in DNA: TGTGCCAGCAGCTTATCCAGGGCCGCCGAGACCCAGTTCTTC.

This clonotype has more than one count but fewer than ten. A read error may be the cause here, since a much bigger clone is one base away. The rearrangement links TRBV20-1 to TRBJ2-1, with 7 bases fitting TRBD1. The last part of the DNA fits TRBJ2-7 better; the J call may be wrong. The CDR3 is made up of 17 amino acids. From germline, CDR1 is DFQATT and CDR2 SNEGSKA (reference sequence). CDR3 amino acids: CSASERPLGGSYNEQYF. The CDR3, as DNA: TGCAGTGCTAGCGAGCGACCTTTAGGGGGCTCCTACAATGAGCAGTACTTC.

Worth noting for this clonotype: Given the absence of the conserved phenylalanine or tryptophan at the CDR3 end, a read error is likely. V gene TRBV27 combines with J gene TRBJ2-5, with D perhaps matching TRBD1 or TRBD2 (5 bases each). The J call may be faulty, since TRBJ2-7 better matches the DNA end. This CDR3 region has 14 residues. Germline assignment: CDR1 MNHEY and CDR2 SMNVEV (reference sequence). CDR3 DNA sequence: TGTGCCAGCAGTTTTTCGGGACGGCAATACGAGCAGTACATC. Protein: CASSFSGRQYEQYI.

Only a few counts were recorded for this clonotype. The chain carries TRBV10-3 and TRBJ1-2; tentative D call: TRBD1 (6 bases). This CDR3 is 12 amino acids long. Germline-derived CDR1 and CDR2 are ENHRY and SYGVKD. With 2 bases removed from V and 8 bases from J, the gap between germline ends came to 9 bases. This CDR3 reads CAISETGYGYTF. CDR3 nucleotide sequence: TGTGCCATCAGTGAGACAGGGTACGGCTACACCTTC.